This T cell receptor beta chain is from a study of tissue T cells after allogeneic stem cell transplantation. Findings and caveats of the study: Anatomically similar tissues had similar TCR repertoires within each patient. Few T cell clones were shared across patients, but motif clusters showed tissue-specific shared signatures.

About this clone: Its antigen is currently unknown.

The repertoire was sequenced with immunoSEQ multiplex PCR; TCRdb's copy has only in-frame clones and lacks some. The data show some 28,000 clones, 65% to 90% seen once. V lost 6 bases to trimming and J lost 4 bases, with 10 bases between them. Germline assignment: CDR1 MNHEY and CDR2 SMNVEV (reference sequence). CDR3 size: 13 residues. The sequences come from blood, collected before transplantation. This chain uses TRBV27 with TRBJ1-3; D not certain. The sequence was collected from a woman between 18 and 55 years old who later had graft-versus-host disease after an allogeneic stem cell transplant. CDR3 loop: CASSRGLGNTIYF. The CDR3 DNA is TGTGCCAGCAGCCGAGGACTCGGAAACACCATATATTTT.